A selection of T cell receptor beta chains follows, all from one sample in a study of cytomegalovirus exposure and HLA in healthy donors. The repertoire was sequenced with immunoSEQ multiplex PCR; TCRdb's copy has only in-frame clones and lacks some. This table holds roughly 130,000 clones, around nine tenths found once. Sequencing was done on a sample of PBMCs. The source of these receptors is a man aged 25-45 years in good health and CMV-seronegative. Both conserved end residues are trimmed from each CDR3. The size field is filled for only some rows; it gives once, few, many or a size class.

abundance | v_gene | CDR3aa
once | TRBV19 | ASSPGQMNTEAF
NA | TRBV4-1 | ASSRPGTSSNEQF
NA | TRBV5-4 | ASSSGYRGLNTGELF
NA | TRBV4-3 | ASSQGAGGSYNEQF
NA | TRBV7-6 | ASSLTGSSYEQY
NA | TRBV4-1 | ASSLGRGDLNEQF
NA | TRBV19 | ASSRTGAGVNEQF
NA | TRBV29-1 | SVEGPSGNTIY
NA | TRBV5-8 | ASSLQTRLNSPLH
NA | TRBV30 | AWRQPEEGYGYT
few | TRBV6-6 | ASSYGAGVLNTIY
few | TRBV27 | ASSSQQGYYGYT
once | TRBV30 | AWSHPGIDTGELF
few | TRBV2 | ASSARAEETQY
NA | TRBV5-6 | ASSLYGPGDNYGYT
many | TRBV6-4 | ASSDSSSGVTDTQY
NA | TRBV4-1 | ASSQAVAGVHETQY
NA | TRBV2 | ASSRTSGNPDTQY
NA | TRBV19 | ASSLRTLNTEAF
NA | TRBV27 | ASTPQLLNTEAF
NA | TRBV7-2 | ASSETHYNEQY
NA | TRBV5-1 | ASSWGQVEGWGTEAF
NA | TRBV9 | ASSVSAGGLQSEQY
few | TRBV7-3 | ASSPDRGGYGYT
NA | TRBV7-3 | ASSLLPSDTNTGELF
NA | TRBV30 | AWAGVGANVLT
NA | TRBV5-1 | ASSSQSAGGPPGELF
once | TRBV7-2 | ASSARTSGRATYNEQF
NA | TRBV6-5 | ASSYSRRRPVEQY
once | TRBV6-5 | ASSYPTPDTQY
NA | TRBV6-1 | ASKTQRLTDTQY
NA | TRBV6-6 | ASTWTGRETEAF
NA | TRBV29-1 | SVASGGVKNIQY
few | TRBV28 | ASSPGTPPGD
NA | TRBV5-1 | ASSRFLQGVDGANVLT
NA | TRBV11-2 | ASSPTYTSRGYEQY
NA | TRBV11-2 | ASSVTGTGVWLVYGELF
NA | TRBV2 | ASSPSDLGSDTQY
few | TRBV5-1 | ASKLYENTGELF
NA | TRBV10-3 | AINAGGPGEQF
NA | TRBV18 | ASLPGLGFRDTQY
NA | TRBV5-6 | ASSLDNGQNSPLH